These T cell receptor beta chains were read from a single sample in a study of T cells after yellow fever vaccination. TCRdb redid the calling of the 5' RACE reads with MiXCR, one entry per CDR3 protein. There are approximately 580,000 distinct CDR3 sequences in the sample; roughly a sixth occur only once, and roughly a sixth lies in the top ten. The specimen comprised PBMCs, sampled less than 6 days after the first yellow fever vaccination. Receptor source: a man aged 18 to 29 who received the YFV17D yellow fever vaccine. CDR3s include the opening cysteine and the closing phenylalanine or tryptophan. A D gene is named only where the DNA matches it firmly. Clone size appears in some rows only: once, few, many, or a class for an expanded clone.

TRBJ1-6 few NA 16 TRBV12-3/TRBV12-4 TGTGCCAGCAGTTCAAGTGACGGCCTCAAGGGACTGTCCCTCCACTTT CASSSSDGLKGLSLHF
TRBJ2-5 many TRBD1 13 TRBV7-2 TGTGCCAGCAGCGTCGACAGGGTCCGGGCCCAGTACTTC CASSVDRVRAQYF
TRBJ1-6 few NA 15 TRBV4-3 TGCGCCAGCAGCCAAGATAGCAGGGACGGTTCACCCCTCCACTTT CASSQDSRDGSPLHF
TRBJ2-3 NA NA 16 TRBV7-9 TGTGCCAGCGTCGTCGGGGTGGGGCAACTCACAGATACGCAGTATTTT CASVVGVGQLTDTQYF
TRBJ1-5 few NA 14 TRBV2 TGTGCCAGCAGGGAACGGCGGGGAAATCAGCCCCAGCATTTT CASRERRGNQPQHF
TRBJ2-5 NA TRBD1 17 TRBV20-1 TGCAGTGCTAGAGATTGGTTAGAACAGGGGGTGGGAGAGACCCAGTACTTC CSARDWLEQGVGETQYF
TRBJ2-7 NA NA 15 TRBV6-5 TGTGCCAGCAGTTACGAGACAGGAGGGGCCGGTGAGCAGTACTTC CASSYETGGAGEQYF
TRBJ2-5 few NA 14 TRBV5-1 TGCGCCAGCAGCTTGGATCGGGGGCAGGCGAGCCAGTACTTC CASSLDRGQASQYF
TRBJ2-7 few NA 13 TRBV19 TGTGCCAGTAGTTTGGGGGCTTTCGACGAGCAGTACTTC CASSLGAFDEQYF
TRBJ2-5 NA NA 12 TRBV7-9 TGTGCCAGCAGCCCTCAGGTGGAGACCCAGTACTTC CASSPQVETQYF
TRBJ2-4 NA NA 17 TRBV4-2 TGTGCCAGCAGCCGGGCGTCCACGGGGGCGCATCAAAACATTCAGTACTTC CASSRASTGAHQNIQYF
TRBJ2-5 few NA 14 TRBV20-1 TGCAGTGCTACCGTCGGGGCTAGTAAGGGGACCCAGTACTTC CSATVGASKGTQYF
TRBJ2-3 NA TRBD1 15 TRBV6-1 TGTGCCAGCAGCGTCCCGGGACAGGGAACAGATACGCAGTATTTT CASSVPGQGTDTQYF
TRBJ1-1 few NA 17 TRBV6-5 TGTGCCAGCAGTTACCCCAACTCCCGGGCCTACGCCCCTGAAGCTTTCTTT CASSYPNSRAYAPEAFF
TRBJ1-5 NA TRBD1 17 TRBV4-2 TGTGCCAGCAGCCAAGATCGCGGACAGGAAGATAATCAGCCCCAGCATTTT CASSQDRGQEDNQPQHF
TRBJ2-3 few NA 17 TRBV6-2/TRBV6-3 TGTGCCAGCAGTTACACCCTAGGACAGATTGGAACAGATACGCAGTATTTT CASSYTLGQIGTDTQYF
TRBJ2-5 NA NA 13 TRBV3-1 TGTGCCAGCACTAGAATCGACCAAGAGACCCAGTACTTC CASTRIDQETQYF
TRBJ1-6 NA TRBD1 15 TRBV20-1 TGCAGTGCTAGAGACCGGACAGGGGGAAATTCACCCCTCCACTTT CSARDRTGGNSPLHF
TRBJ2-3 many NA 15 TRBV4-3 TGCGCCAGCAGCCGGGGACACGCTCAGGCAGATACGCAGTATTTT CASSRGHAQADTQYF
TRBJ2-7 NA NA 14 TRBV23-1 TGCGCCAGCGCGAGGGGGACGGGGAACTACGAGCAGTACTTC CASARGTGNYEQYF
TRBJ2-7 few NA 15 TRBV6-1 TGTGCCAGCTCAACGTACAAGGGAAGCTCCTACGAGCAGTACTTC CASSTYKGSSYEQYF
TRBJ2-1 NA NA 18 TRBV18 TGTGCCAGCTCACCACCGTTAACTTCGCAACCCCTTTTCAATGAGCAGTTCTTC CASSPPLTSQPLFNEQFF